This record covers a single T cell receptor beta chain. Its antigen is not known. The CDR3 extends over 15 amino acids. Germline V gene data show CDR1 as SGHTA and CDR2 as FQGTGA. These data are taken from a study of T cells expressing NK-cell markers. Study information: It was sorted CD3+CD56+NKG2C+, CD3+CD56+NKG2C- and CD3+CD56-NKG2C+ T cells that supplied the TCR beta repertoires. Sequenced donors, eight in total, included seven who were HCMV-seropositive and one who was seronegative.

Study-level findings and limits: The CD3+CD56-NKG2C+ fraction of several donors was likewise dominated by these clonotypes.

Researchers built TCR beta cDNA using 5'RACE template switching with UMIs. From the 5' RACE reads, TCRdb lists one entry per CDR3 protein and no DNA. The sample includes 550,000 to 600,000 distinct CDR3 sequences. Input material: blood T cells: a sorted CD56 or NKG2C T cell subset, CD4+ or CD8+ T cells, or bulk PBMC T cells (not recorded which). The receptor was isolated from a man aged 18 to 35 in good health. The gene calls are TRBV7-3 and TRBJ2-3; TCRdb's D call, TRBD2, is unchecked because there is no DNA. The CDR3 protein is CASSLNGRGIDTQYF. The variable domain in full, with the rest retrieved from reference TRBV7-3 and TRBJ2-3, is GAGVSQTPSNKVTEKGKYVELRCDPISGHTALYWYRQSLGQGPEFLIYFQGTGAADDSGLPNDRFFAVRPEGSVSTLKIQRTERGDSAVYLCASSLNGRGIDTQYFGPGTRLTVL.